A single sample gave rise to the 8 T cell receptor beta chains below, sequenced in a study of tumor T cells in aggressive B-cell lymphoma (dated by TCRdb to the late 2010s). Library preparation was by the immunoSEQ multiplex PCR assay. The source is immuneACCESS, and TCRdb retained only in-frame sequences with V and J called. Part of the clones is not carried over; for the studies checked, unresolved V genes explain less than half of this, and the remainder is unexplained. The sample includes 5,500 to 7,000 clones, with 60% to 75% observed a single time. The ten largest clonotypes hold 6.5% to 9% of the sample. The sample comprised tumor tissue. The receptor set was obtained from an adult with diffuse large B cell lymphoma.

The chain uses TRBV18 and TRBJ1-4; TRBD1 is a possible D gene (5 bases). Germline V gene sequence: CDR1 KGHSH, CDR2 LQKENI. V was cut by 6 bases and J by 6 bases, with 11 bases left in between. The CDR3 is made up of 13 amino acids. The CDR3 reads CASSLTGDEKLFF. The CDR3 DNA reads TGTGCCAGCTCGTTAACGGGGGATGAAAAACTGTTTTTT.

In the case of this clone: Germline and junction disagree at one end, which may indicate a read error. The rearrangement links TRBV30 to TRBJ2-2, with a weak D call TRBD2 (7 bases). The CDR3 totals 18 residues. Germline values: CDR1 GTSNPN, CDR2 SVGIG (reference sequence). The CDR3 reads CAGGGGGGLAWEVWGAVF. The CDR3 coding sequence is TGTGCCGGGGGGGGAGGGGGAGGTTTGGCCTGGGAGGTTTGGGGAGCTGTTTTT. Full variable domain (outside the CDR3, taken from reference TRBV30 and TRBJ2-2): SQTIHQWPATLVQPVGSPLSLECTVEGTSNPNLYWYRQAAGRGLQLLFYSVGIGQISSEVPQNLSASRPQDRQFILSSKKLLLSDSGFYLCAGGGGGGLAWEVWGAVFGEGSRLTVL.

V is TRBV11-3 and J is TRBJ2-2; 7 bases are a match to TRBD1. Germline assignment: CDR1 SGHNT and CDR2 YENEEA. V lost 5 bases and J lost 4; bases outside the gene matches: 7. This CDR3 region has 15 residues. CDR3 loop: CASSPSRGTTGELFF. As DNA, the CDR3 is TGTGCCAGCAGCCCGAGCAGGGGGACCACCGGGGAGCTGTTTTTT.

The genes are TRBV29-1 and TRBJ2-6; D remains unclear. Trimming took off 4 bases at V and 1 base at J, with 17 bases between the two ends. In germline, CDR1 is SQVTM, CDR2 ANQGSEA. The CDR3 spans 17 residues. CDR3 protein: CSVAGAYPHSGANVLTF. The CDR3 DNA is TGCAGCGTTGCCGGAGCTTACCCCCATTCTGGGGCCAACGTCCTGACTTTC.

The V gene is TRBV5-1, the J gene TRBJ2-7; D not resolved. Near its end, the DNA agrees better with TRBJ2-5, so the J call may be wrong. The CDR3 is 15 residues long. The germline CDR1 and CDR2 sequences are SGHRS and YFSETQ. CDR3 region: CASSLTGVTMETQYF. The CDR3 nucleotides are TGCGCCAGCAGCTTGACGGGTGTAACGATGGAGACCCAGTACTTC.

CDR3 nucleotide sequence: TGTGCCAGCAGCTCCCCTAGCGGGCCATACAATGAGCAGTTCTTC. Encoded protein: CASSSPSGPYNEQFF. The V gene is TRBV6-1, the J gene TRBJ2-1, with 8 bases matching TRBD2. V lost 6 bases and J lost 4; bases outside the gene matches: 8. The V gene's germline CDR1 is MNHNS and CDR2 SASEGT. The CDR3 is 15 residues long.

In its sample, this clone is large (0.1 to 1%). This rearrangement joins TRBV5-1 to TRBJ2-5, with no clear D. V lost 1 base to trimming and J lost 5 bases, with 15 bases between them. The length of the CDR3 is 15 residues. CDR1 and CDR2 from the germline V gene are SGHRS and YFSETQ. CDR3 sequence: CASSLTGVTMETQYF. As DNA, the CDR3 is TGCGCCAGCAGCTTGACGGGTGTAACGATGGAGACCCAGTACTTC.

The chain joins TRBV5-4 to TRBJ2-5; 8 bases align to TRBD1. Trimming at V came to 4 bases and at J to 0 bases, leaving 8 bases not matched to a gene. The CDR3 runs 16 residues. In germline, CDR1 is SGHNT, CDR2 YYREEE (reference sequence). CDR3 coding DNA: TGTGCCAGCAGCCCTTGGACAGGGAAACACCAAGAGACCCAGTACTTC. It encodes CASSPWTGKHQETQYF. Full variable domain (remainder filled in from reference TRBV5-4 and TRBJ2-5): ETGVTQSPTHLIKTRGQQVTLRCSSQSGHNTVSWYQQALGQGPQFIFQYYREEENGRGNFPPRFSGLQFPNYSSELNVNALELDDSALYLCASSPWTGKHQETQYFGPGTRLLVL.